One and the same sample provided the 27 T cell receptor beta chains below, sequenced in a study of T cells and copy number aberrations in small-cell lung cancer. The table came from immunoSEQ multiplex PCR; TCRdb's copy has only in-frame clones and leaves some out. The sample includes 3,000 or so clones, around nine tenths of them seen just once. The source material was normal tissue next to the tumor. These receptors came from a man aged 45-60 years with small cell lung cancer.

V gene TRBV30 combines with J gene TRBJ2-1, with D perhaps TRBD2 (7 bases). CDR3 length equals 13 residues. V lost 2 bases to trimming and J lost 4 bases, with 9 bases between them. CDR1 is GTSNPN, CDR2 SVGIG, per germline (reference sequence). In DNA form, the CDR3 reads TGTGCCTGGAGTAGCGGGACATACAATGAGCAGTTCTTC. Translating it yields CAWSSGTYNEQFF.

The chain couples TRBV30 to TRBJ1-6, with D possibly matching TRBD1 (5 bases). Germline CDR1 and CDR2: GTSNPN and SVGIG (reference sequence). The CDR3 runs 13 residues. CDR3 bases: TGTGCATACCTTGGACAAATTAATTCACCCCTCCACTTT. Protein: CAYLGQINSPLHF.

The V call is TRBV9, the J call TRBJ2-2, with 10 bases fitting TRBD1. The CDR3 has 15 residues. The V gene end was trimmed by 0 bases and the J gene end by 6 bases; junction bases not matched to a gene: 2. Germline lookup yields CDR1 SGDLS and CDR2 YYNGEE. The CDR3 DNA reads as TGTGCCAGCAGCGTAGAGGGACAGGGGTCCGGGGAGCTGTTTTTT. This encodes CASSVEGQGSGELFF.

The rearrangement joins TRBV25-1 to TRBJ2-2; TRBD1 is a possible D gene (5 bases). The V end lost 2 bases, the J end lost 3 bases, and 13 bases lay between the germline ends. CDR3 size: 16 residues. Germline assignment: CDR1 MGHDK and CDR2 SYGVNS. The CDR3 nucleotides are TGTGCCAGCAGTGAACATGACAGTCTTCACACCGGGGAGCTGTTTTTT. It codes for CASSEHDSLHTGELFF.

The V and J genes are TRBV27 and TRBJ2-5; TRBD1 agrees at 8 bases. The CDR3 loop spans 14 amino acids. Germline V CDR1 and CDR2: MNHEY, SMNVEV (reference sequence). V lost 6 bases, J lost 4 bases, and 7 bases stayed unmatched. The chain's CDR3 is CASSQDRARETQYF. As DNA, the CDR3 is TGTGCCAGCAGCCAGGACAGGGCAAGAGAGACCCAGTACTTC.

The chain joins TRBV7-2 to TRBJ2-1; 9 bases align to TRBD2. Losses at the gene ends were 5 bases for V and 6 bases for J; bases not matched to a gene: 11. CDR1 is SGHTA and CDR2 is FQGNSA in the germline V gene. The CDR3 length is 16 residues. CDR3 residues: CASSPAERGASNEQFF. Here the CDR3 DNA reads TGTGCCAGCAGCCCAGCGGAGCGGGGGGCATCCAATGAGCAGTTCTTC.

The rearrangement links TRBV19 to TRBJ2-3; possibly TRBD1 for D (7 bases). In germline, CDR1 is LNHDA, CDR2 SQIVND (reference sequence). The CDR3 is made up of 14 amino acids. Trimming left V 4 bases short and J 7 bases short, with 15 bases between. The CDR3 loop is CASSKPGGQNTQYF. The DNA for the CDR3 is TGTGCCAGTAGTAAGCCCGGGGGACAGAATACGCAGTATTTT. Full variable domain (remainder filled in from reference TRBV19 and TRBJ2-3): DGGITQSPKYLFRKEGQNVTLSCEQNLNHDAMYWYRQDPGQGLRLIYYSQIVNDFQKGDIAEGYSVSREKKESFPLTVTSAQKNPTAFYLCASSKPGGQNTQYFGPGTRLTVL.

The chain is built from TRBV30 and TRBJ2-5; D might be TRBD2 (6 bases). V lost 2 bases and J 1 base, leaving 11 bases between the germline ends. CDR1 GTSNPN and CDR2 SVGIG come from the germline V gene (reference sequence). The CDR3 extends over 14 amino acids. CDR3 in DNA: TGTGCCTGGAGTTCCCCACTAGCCCAAGAGACCCAGTACTTC. Residues: CAWSSPLAQETQYF.

Remarks on this clone: One end of the junction does not line up with germline, which may come from a read error. This chain's CDR3 is CAWSYDTGAFF. The CDR3 DNA reads TGTGCCTGGAGCTACGATACTGGAGCTTTCTTT. The chain carries TRBV30 and TRBJ1-1; D gene unclear. The CDR3 is 11 residues long. The germline V gene has CDR1 GTSNPN and CDR2 SVGIG (reference sequence).

The chain combines TRBV10-3 with TRBJ2-4; no clear D gene. CDR1 and CDR2 (germline): ENHRY, SYGVKD. The CDR3 has 16 residues. Deletions cut 0 bases from V and 0 bases from J, with 9 bases between. In nucleotides, the CDR3 is TGTGCCATCAGTGAGTCTTTGGGCTTAGCCAAAAACATTCAGTACTTC. It specifies CAISESLGLAKNIQYF.

This chain joins TRBV4-3 and TRBJ2-1; D is possibly TRBD1 (6 bases). Germline V lookup: CDR1 LGHNA, CDR2 YSLEER. V lost 1 base and J lost 8, with 21 bases in between. The CDR3 totals 17 residues. CDR3 sequence (DNA): TGCGCCAGCAGCCAAGCACCTTCCTACAGGGTGGGGGATGAGCAGTTCTTC. Protein sequence: CASSQAPSYRVGDEQFF.

This CDR3 is CASKEDGYGYTF. CDR3 nucleotide sequence: TGTGCCAGCAAGGAGGATGGCTATGGCTACACCTTC. The genes are TRBV2 and TRBJ1-2, with D unresolved. CDR3 length equals 12 residues. V lost 7 bases and J lost 4, with 10 bases in between. CDR1 SNHLY and CDR2 FYNNEI come from the germline V gene.

V usage is TRBV9 and J usage is TRBJ1-1, with 7 bases aligning to TRBD1. From germline, CDR1 is SGDLS and CDR2 YYNGEE. The CDR3 covers 13 residues. The ends lost 7 bases at V and 5 bases at J; junction bases unmatched: 8. The CDR3 coding sequence is TGTGCCAGCTCCAGGGGGGACTCGACTGAAGCTTTCTTT. Translation: CASSRGDSTEAFF.

The rearrangement links TRBV29-1 to TRBJ2-7; D not resolved. The CDR3 is made up of 11 amino acids. The germline V and J ends were trimmed by 3 bases and 5 bases, with 8 bases remaining between them. Germline V lookup: CDR1 SQVTM, CDR2 ANQGSEA. The CDR3 DNA reads as TGCAGCGTTGATTGGGGTGACGAGCAGTACTTC. Translation gives CSVDWGDEQYF.

The chain uses TRBV7-9 and TRBJ2-1; D ambiguous. This CDR3 region has 15 residues. Germline V gene data show CDR1 as SEHNR and CDR2 as FQNEAQ (reference sequence). V was pared by 10 bases and J by 7 bases, with 23 bases between. The CDR3 here is CATLGPLSGKNEQFF. CDR3 nucleotides: TGTGCCACCCTAGGTCCCCTGAGTGGGAAGAATGAGCAGTTCTTC.

The J gene is TRBJ2-2, the V gene TRBV30; 7 bases match TRBD1. The trim removed 6 bases at V and 2 bases at J, leaving 6 bases unmatched. This CDR3 is built from 14 residues. Germline lookup yields CDR1 GTSNPN and CDR2 SVGIG (reference sequence). CDR3 sequence (DNA): TGTGCCTGTGACAGGGCCCTTAACACCGGGGAGCTGTTTTTT. Protein sequence: CACDRALNTGELFF.

V is TRBV2 and J is TRBJ1-1; D not certain. The CDR3 length is 15 residues. Germline V lookup: CDR1 SNHLY, CDR2 FYNNEI. V was cut by 3 bases and J by 0 bases, with 11 bases left in between. This chain's CDR3 is CASSEIFPMNTEAFF. The CDR3 coding sequence is TGTGCCAGCAGTGAGATTTTTCCCATGAACACTGAAGCTTTCTTT.

V gene TRBV27 combines with J gene TRBJ2-3, with D hard to call. The CDR3 spans 12 residues. Trimming removed 6 bases at V and 5 bases at J, with 9 bases between. Germline loops: CDR1 MNHEY, CDR2 SMNVEV (reference sequence). CDR3 nucleotide sequence: TGTGCCAGCAGCCAGAACGGAGATACGCAGTATTTT. Protein: CASSQNGDTQYF.

V is TRBV7-9 and J is TRBJ2-2, with D possibly being TRBD1 (6 bases). CDR1 is SEHNR and CDR2 is FQNEAQ in the germline V gene (reference sequence). The CDR3 extends over 15 amino acids. V lost 6 bases and J 2 bases, leaving 13 bases between the germline ends. CDR3 DNA sequence: TGTGCCAGCAGACTTGGACAGATCAACACCGGGGAGCTGTTTTTT. This sequence encodes CASRLGQINTGELFF.

V is TRBV2 and J is TRBJ2-3, with 13 bases aligning to TRBD2. In germline, CDR1 is SNHLY, CDR2 FYNNEI. This CDR3 has 17 residues. The J segment lost 1 base and the V segment lost 8 bases, leaving 9 bases of the junction unmatched. CDR3 sequence: CASGRTSGSSGTDTQYF. CDR3 in DNA: TGTGCCAGCGGGAGGACTAGCGGGAGTAGTGGCACAGATACGCAGTATTTT.

The chain uses TRBV14 and TRBJ1-6, with 7 nucleotides matching TRBD1. The CDR3 has 17 amino acids. Germline V gene lookup returns CDR1 SGHDN and CDR2 FVKESK. Unmatched junction bases numbered 9, after V lost 0 bases and J lost 7 bases. For the CDR3, the DNA is TGTGCCAGCAGCCAAGATCTCGCGACAGGGACAAATTCACCCCTCCACTTT. Protein sequence: CASSQDLATGTNSPLHF.

J is TRBJ2-2 and V is TRBV11-2; TRBD2 aligns across 7 bases. The J segment lost 4 bases and the V segment lost 7 bases, leaving 9 bases of the junction unmatched. Per germline, CDR1 SGHAT and CDR2 FQNNGV. This CDR3 region has 15 residues. DNA of the CDR3: TGTGCCAGCACAATAGGGGAGGGCGGCACCGGGGAGCTGTTTTTT. It codes for CASTIGEGGTGELFF.

The chain carries TRBV30 and TRBJ1-2, with D hard to call. The V end lost 0 bases, the J end lost 8 bases, and 7 bases lay between the germline ends. CDR1 and CDR2 (germline): GTSNPN, SVGIG (reference sequence). CDR3 size: 11 residues. The CDR3 protein is CAWSVGSGYTF. CDR3 nucleotide sequence: TGTGCCTGGAGTGTTGGGTCGGGCTACACCTTC.

This clone was seen only once. The chain employs TRBV11-3 and TRBJ2-7; 7 nucleotides align to TRBD2. CDR1 is SGHNT, CDR2 YENEEA, per germline. The CDR3 totals 15 residues. Unmatched junction bases numbered 6, after V lost 4 bases and J lost 0 bases. In nucleotides, the CDR3 is TGTGCCAGCAGCTCCGTTCGGGGGGACTCCTACGAGCAGTACTTC. Protein: CASSSVRGDSYEQYF.

The chain joins TRBV30 to TRBJ2-1, with 9 bases aligning to TRBD2. V dropped 1 base and J dropped 0; count of bases not matched to a gene: 7. The CDR3 totals 17 residues. Germline V gene data show CDR1 as GTSNPN and CDR2 as SVGIG (reference sequence). The CDR3 reads CAWSATSGRSSYNEQFF. In DNA form, the CDR3 reads TGTGCCTGGAGTGCCACCAGCGGGAGGAGCTCCTACAATGAGCAGTTCTTC.

The gene calls are TRBV7-2 and TRBJ1-1; D uncertain. This CDR3 has 13 residues. Germline CDR1 SGHTA, CDR2 FQGNSA. V was trimmed by 6 bases and J by 12 bases, leaving 20 bases between them. DNA of the CDR3: TGTGCCAGCAGTTCATCCTCAACCCATCCCCCTTTCTTT. Its translation: CASSSSSTHPPFF.

This clone has only a few counts. The chain is built from TRBV7-2 and TRBJ2-3; TRBD2 matches at 11 bases. Germline V gives CDR1 SGHTA, CDR2 FQGNSA. The V segment lost 6 bases and the J segment 4 bases; nucleotides outside the gene matches: 12. This CDR3 is built from 17 residues. Here the CDR3 DNA reads TGTGCCAGCAGGGGGATAGCGGGAGGGGTAGCGTCAGATACGCAGTATTTT. It specifies CASRGIAGGVASDTQYF.